The 8 T cell receptor beta chains below come from one sample, sequenced in a study of CD8 T cells in ankylosing spondylitis. General observations from the study: A TCR beta motif made of fewer than ten highly homologous variants seemed typical of ankylosing spondylitis blood.

These receptors are not linked to any known antigen. TCRdb re-analysed the 5' RACE reads in MiXCR, keeping a single row per CDR3 protein. Of fewer than 550,000 distinct CDR3 sequences listed, roughly 5.2% are singletons. The sample comprised blood, either unsorted or a sorted T cell fraction (not recorded which). These receptors originate from a male donor with ankylosing spondylitis.

The chain recombines TRBV20-1 with TRBJ2-5; either TRBD1 or TRBD2 may supply D (6 bases each). The CDR3 loop spans 15 amino acids. Germline V gene data show CDR1 as DFQATT and CDR2 as SNEGSKA (reference sequence). Between the trimmed V and J ends, which lost 0 bases and 3 bases, there was a span of 14 bases. The CDR3 loop reads CSARDRGAAKETQYF. CDR3 DNA sequence: TGCAGTGCTAGAGATAGGGGGGCAGCTAAAGAGACCCAGTACTTC.

This clonotype was recorded many times. The gene calls are TRBV27 and TRBJ2-7; D perhaps matches TRBD2 (6 bases). Trimming left V 8 bases short and J 5 bases short, with 10 bases between. The CDR3 extends over 11 amino acids. The germline gives CDR1 MNHEY, CDR2 SMNVEV (reference sequence). CDR3 amino acids: CASGGGNEQYF. The CDR3, as DNA: TGTGCCAGCGGTGGGGGGAACGAGCAGTACTTC.

The sample holds many counts of this clonotype. This chain links TRBV20-1 with TRBJ1-6; no clear D. The length of the CDR3 is 12 residues. The germline CDR1 and CDR2 sequences are DFQATT and SNEGSKA (reference sequence). For the CDR3, the DNA is TGCGCCCAAGTTCTGAGTAATTCACCCCTCCACTTT. Encoded protein: CAQVLSNSPLHF.

Many counts were recorded for this clonotype. The gene calls are TRBV7-9 and TRBJ2-5; 7 bases are shared with TRBD2. The CDR3 consists of 15 residues. V gave up 4 bases and J gave up 2 bases; unmatched junction bases: 7. CDR1 is SEHNR and CDR2 is FQNEAQ in the germline V gene (reference sequence). This CDR3 reads CASSYRLAVQETQYF. CDR3 nucleotide sequence: TGTGCCAGCAGCTATAGACTAGCTGTTCAAGAGACCCAGTACTTC.

In its sample, this clonotype was seen many times. The chain couples TRBV7-2 to TRBJ1-6; no definite D call. The CDR3 length is 13 residues. CDR1 is SGHTA, CDR2 FQGNSA, per germline. V gave up 1 base and J gave up 9 bases, with 7 bases separating them. The DNA for the CDR3 is TGTGCCAGCAGCTTAGGGCCGATTTCACCCCTCCACTTT. Protein sequence: CASSLGPISPLHF.

This chain joins TRBV5-1 and TRBJ2-1, with 8 nucleotides matching TRBD2. V lost 1 base, J lost 3 bases, and 9 bases stayed unmatched. The CDR3 has 17 residues. Germline V CDR1 and CDR2: SGHRS, YFSETQ. CDR3 amino acids: CASSLTVVAGFYNEQFF. In nucleotides, the CDR3 is TGCGCCAGCAGCTTGACTGTGGTAGCGGGGTTCTACAATGAGCAGTTCTTC. The full variable domain, with the rest looked up from reference TRBV5-1 and TRBJ2-1, is KAGVTQTPRYLIKTRGQQVTLSCSPISGHRSVSWYQQTPGQGLQFLFEYFSETQRNKGNFPGRFSGRQFSNSRSEMNVSTLELGDSALYLCASSLTVVAGFYNEQFFGPGTRLTVL.

This clonotype was picked up many times. This chain joins TRBV6-4 and TRBJ2-5, with 8 bases that match TRBD2. The tail of the sequence fits TRBJ2-3 better, so the J call may be wrong. The CDR3 is 11 amino acids. The germline gives CDR1 MRHNA, CDR2 SNTAGT. This CDR3 is CASRAGETQYF. In nucleotides, the CDR3 is TGTGCCAGCAGAGCGGGGGAGACGCAGTATTTT.

The chain has TRBV28 and TRBJ2-1, with D possibly being TRBD1 (6 bases). CDR3 length: 16 amino acids. CDR1 is MDHEN, CDR2 SYDVKM, per germline. V lost 7 bases and J lost 0, with 16 bases in between. The CDR3 loop reads CASTLSPGASYNEQFF. The CDR3 region has the DNA TGTGCCAGCACTCTAAGCCCAGGGGCCTCCTACAATGAGCAGTTCTTC.